The 30 T cell receptor beta chains listed next were all sequenced from one sample in a study of cytomegalovirus exposure and HLA in healthy donors. 60 Vbeta and 13 Jbeta primers were used in PCR. Measured with immunoSEQ multiplex PCR; TCRdb has only the in-frame clones, and not every one. Counted here are around 140,000 clones, approximately 60% occurring once; the ten biggest clones make up 2% to 2.5%. The sample was PBMCs. The source of these receptors is a woman between 40 and 55 years old in good health and CMV-seronegative.

V is TRBV4-3 and J is TRBJ2-3, with 8 bases matching TRBD2. CDR3 size: 14 residues. CDR1 is LGHNA and CDR2 is YSLEER in the germline V gene. J was trimmed by 8 bases and V by 0 bases; bases with no gene match: 4. CDR3 DNA: TGCGCCAGCAGCCAAGAGGGACTAGTTAGTACGCAGTATTTT. Translated: CASSQEGLVSTQYF.

The chain recombines TRBV27 with TRBJ1-2, with 9 bases matching TRBD1. In germline, CDR1 is MNHEY, CDR2 SMNVEV (reference sequence). V was pared by 2 bases and J by 4 bases, with 8 bases of the junction left unmatched. The CDR3 has 16 amino acids. The CDR3 spells CASSLRGTGLSYGYTF. CDR3 nucleotides: TGTGCCAGCAGTTTACGGGGGACAGGGCTGAGCTATGGCTACACCTTC.

The V call is TRBV27, the J call TRBJ2-7, with 7 nucleotides matching TRBD1. CDR1 is MNHEY and CDR2 is SMNVEV in the germline V gene (reference sequence). The CDR3 spans 14 residues. J was trimmed by 4 bases and V by 4 bases; bases with no gene match: 7. The CDR3 nucleotides read TGTGCCAGCAGTTCCCGACAGGGCATTTACGAGCAGTACTTC. Amino acid sequence: CASSSRQGIYEQYF.

The J gene is TRBJ2-3, the V gene TRBV5-1; TRBD2 might be the D (6 bases). Germline CDR1 reads SGHRS; CDR2 reads YFSETQ. This CDR3 contains 16 residues. Trimming took 2 bases from V and 0 from J, leaving 13 bases between them. The CDR3 bases are TGCGCCAGCAGCTTACCGGGAGTAGCTAGCACAGATACGCAGTATTTT. It encodes CASSLPGVASTDTQYF. Based on the CDR3 plus reference TRBV5-1 and TRBJ2-3, the full variable domain is KAGVTQTPRYLIKTRGQQVTLSCSPISGHRSVSWYQQTPGQGLQFLFEYFSETQRNKGNFPGRFSGRQFSNSRSEMNVSTLELGDSALYLCASSLPGVASTDTQYFGPGTRLTVL.

V and J are TRBV10-3 and TRBJ2-3; 7 nucleotides match TRBD1. Trimming cost V 3 bases and J 5 bases; bases outside gene matches: 8. Germline V gene lookup returns CDR1 ENHRY and CDR2 SYGVKD. The length of the CDR3 is 15 residues. CDR3 amino acids: CAISDGQESVDTQYF. CDR3 DNA: TGTGCCATCAGTGATGGACAGGAGTCGGTAGATACGCAGTATTTT.

This chain links TRBV10-3 with TRBJ2-5, with unresolved D. The germline V and J ends were trimmed by 0 bases and 2 bases, with 7 bases remaining between them. The germline gives CDR1 ENHRY, CDR2 SYGVKD. This CDR3 contains 14 residues. The DNA of the CDR3 is TGTGCCATCAGTGAGTCTACAAGTCAAGAGACCCAGTACTTC. It yields the protein CAISESTSQETQYF.

In this sample, this clone turned up a few times. V gene TRBV15 combines with J gene TRBJ2-7; TRBD1 aligns across 12 bases. The CDR3 has 13 residues. Looked up from germline, CDR1 is LNHNV and CDR2 is YYDKDF (reference sequence). J was trimmed by 5 bases and V by 7 bases; bases with no gene match: 3. As DNA, the CDR3 is TGTGCCACCAACCGGGACAGGGGGCACGAGCAGTACTTC. Its translation is CATNRDRGHEQYF.

This chain joins TRBV6-5 and TRBJ1-2; tentatively, D is TRBD1 (6 bases). V was clipped by 2 bases and J by 4 bases, with 11 bases between them. Germline V gives CDR1 MNHEY, CDR2 SVGAGI. This CDR3 contains 14 residues. The CDR3 loop reads CASSYLGQTYGYTF. The CDR3 bases are TGTGCCAGCAGTTACCTCGGACAGACCTATGGCTACACCTTC.

This clone was recorded a few times. The CDR3 region is CASSVEGARTGELFF. CDR3 coding DNA: TGTGCCAGCAGCGTCGAGGGGGCGCGAACCGGGGAGCTGTTTTTT. The chain is built from TRBV9 and TRBJ2-2, with 7 bases identical to TRBD1. The germline V gene has CDR1 SGDLS and CDR2 YYNGEE. The CDR3 runs to 15 residues. V shed 2 bases and J 5 bases; nucleotides not matched to a gene: 6. Together with reference TRBV9 and TRBJ2-2, the CDR3 gives the full variable domain: DSGVTQTPKHLITATGQRVTLRCSPRSGDLSVYWYQQSLDQGLQFLIQYYNGEERAKGNILERFSAQQFPDLHSELNLSSLELGDSALYFCASSVEGARTGELFFGEGSRLTVL.

The chain is built from TRBV9 and TRBJ2-7, with TRBD2 identical over 8 bases. V shed 3 bases, J shed 0 bases, and the junction held 5 bases outside the gene matches. This CDR3 contains 15 residues. Germline assignment: CDR1 SGDLS and CDR2 YYNGEE. For the CDR3, the DNA is TGTGCCAGCAGCGCGGGGGGGGTGAGCTCCTACGAGCAGTACTTC. It codes for CASSAGGVSSYEQYF. The whole variable domain, remainder taken from reference TRBV9 and TRBJ2-7, is DSGVTQTPKHLITATGQRVTLRCSPRSGDLSVYWYQQSLDQGLQFLIQYYNGEERAKGNILERFSAQQFPDLHSELNLSSLELGDSALYFCASSAGGVSSYEQYFGPGTRLTVT.

The chain links TRBV19 to TRBJ2-5; D is uncertain. V was cut by 3 bases and J by 1 base, with 6 bases left in between. This CDR3 is 13 amino acids long. Germline V lookup: CDR1 LNHDA, CDR2 SQIVND (reference sequence). The CDR3 DNA reads as TGTGCCAGTAGTATTTCCCTCCAAGAGACCCAGTACTTC. It specifies CASSISLQETQYF.

The V and J genes are TRBV18 and TRBJ1-4; D not resolved. The V gene's germline CDR1 is KGHSH and CDR2 LQKENI. V was shortened by 3 bases and J by 4 bases, with 12 bases between the two germline ends. The CDR3 is 15 amino acids. The CDR3 sequence is CASSPETENNEKLFF. As DNA, the CDR3 is TGTGCCAGCTCACCGGAGACGGAAAATAATGAAAAACTGTTTTTT.

This chain links TRBV7-3 with TRBJ1-2; 8 nucleotides agree with TRBD1. Germline V CDR1 and CDR2: SGHTA, FQGTGA. The CDR3 loop spans 13 amino acids. Germline trimming cut 5 bases from V and 4 bases from J; bases unmatched to any gene: 3. CDR3 bases: TGTGCCAGCAGCCTAGGGACAGGCTATGGCTACACCTTC. Protein product: CASSLGTGYGYTF.

This clone showed up just a few times. The chain links TRBV6-6 to TRBJ2-3, with 9 bases fitting TRBD2. V dropped 4 bases and J dropped 2; count of bases not matched to a gene: 4. The CDR3 runs to 15 residues. Germline values: CDR1 MNHNY, CDR2 SVGAGI (reference sequence). CDR3 sequence reads: CASSSLAGNTDTQYF. CDR3 in DNA: TGTGCCAGCAGTTCGCTAGCGGGGAACACAGATACGCAGTATTTT.

J is TRBJ2-1 and V is TRBV5-4, with 9 bases identical to TRBD1. The CDR3 is made up of 13 amino acids. V trimming: 0 bases; J trimming: 8 bases; junction bases outside the gene matches: 0. Germline V CDR1 and CDR2: SGHNT, YYREEE (reference sequence). This CDR3 is CASSLGQGDEQFF. Here the CDR3 DNA reads TGTGCCAGCAGCTTGGGACAGGGGGATGAGCAGTTCTTC.

The chain joins TRBV10-2 to TRBJ1-6; possible D gene TRBD1, 6 bases. V lost 6 bases and J lost 3, with 15 bases in between. This CDR3 comprises 16 residues. Germline-derived CDR1 and CDR2 are WSHSY and SAAADI. The DNA for the CDR3 is TGCGCCAGCAGGGACAGCTCCATGGACTATAATTCACCCCTCCACTTT. It translates to CASRDSSMDYNSPLHF.

This rearrangement joins TRBV2 to TRBJ1-2; the D is unclear. The germline gives CDR1 SNHLY, CDR2 FYNNEI. The V end lost 7 bases, the J end lost 4 bases, and 13 bases lay between the germline ends. The CDR3 has 13 amino acids. The CDR3, as DNA: TGTGCCAGCACCGAGCAGCGGACCTATGGCTACACCTTC. This gives the protein CASTEQRTYGYTF. Full variable domain (rest looked up from reference TRBV2 and TRBJ1-2): EPEVTQTPSHQVTQMGQEVILRCVPISNHLYFYWYRQILGQKVEFLVSFYNNEISEKSEIFDDQFSVERPDGSNFTLKIRSTKLEDSAMYFCASTEQRTYGYTFGSGTRLTVV.

V is TRBV29-1 and J is TRBJ1-4; D perhaps matches TRBD1 (5 bases). This CDR3 has 14 residues. Germline lookup yields CDR1 SQVTM and CDR2 ANQGSEA. V lost 3 bases and J 7 bases, leaving 15 bases between the germline ends. CDR3 DNA sequence: TGCAGCGTTGACTCCCCGGGGGGTGGTGAAAAACTGTTTTTT. The encoded protein is CSVDSPGGGEKLFF.

V gene TRBV27 combines with J gene TRBJ1-1; 8 bases are shared with TRBD1. Unmatched junction bases numbered 11, after V lost 6 bases and J lost 8 bases. This CDR3 has 14 amino acids. CDR1 is MNHEY and CDR2 is SMNVEV in the germline V gene (reference sequence). In DNA, the CDR3 is TGTGCCAGCAGCCGCGGGACAGGTGACCGAGAAGCTTTCTTT. Its protein is CASSRGTGDREAFF.

The CDR3 DNA reads as TGTGCCAGCTCCGCAGCGGGACTATCCTCCTACGAGCAGTACTTC. As protein: CASSAAGLSSYEQYF. This rearrangement joins TRBV18 to TRBJ2-7; TRBD2 matches 7 bases. The germline V gene encodes CDR1 KGHSH and CDR2 LQKENI. With 6 bases clipped from V and 0 bases from J, the junction kept 8 bases outside the gene matches. The CDR3 extends over 15 amino acids. Full variable domain (rest looked up from reference TRBV18 and TRBJ2-7): NAGVMQNPRHLVRRRGQEARLRCSPMKGHSHVYWYRQLPEEGLKFMVYLQKENIIDESGMPKERFSAEFPKEGPSILRIQQVVRGDSAAYFCASSAAGLSSYEQYFGPGTRLTVT.

CDR3 DNA sequence: TGTGCCAGCAGTTGGACAGGGTCTGAGCAGTTCTTC. It yields the protein CASSWTGSEQFF. The J gene is TRBJ2-1, the V gene TRBV27; TRBD1 matches at 8 bases. Trimming cost V 4 bases and J 9 bases; bases outside gene matches: 2. The germline gives CDR1 MNHEY, CDR2 SMNVEV (reference sequence). The CDR3 is 12 amino acids.

The chain has TRBV27 and TRBJ2-5; maybe TRBD1 (5 bases). V was shortened by 3 bases and J by 5 bases, with 16 bases between the two germline ends. This CDR3 is 15 amino acids long. Germline CDR1 is MNHEY and CDR2 is SMNVEV (reference sequence). The CDR3 DNA reads TGTGCCAGCAGTTTTGGTCAGGGTGGTCGCGAGACCCAGTACTTC. Its protein is CASSFGQGGRETQYF.

V gene TRBV10-3 combines with J gene TRBJ1-1, with 7 bases identical to TRBD1. The CDR3 covers 12 residues. With V trimmed by 10 bases and J by 11 bases, 13 bases remained unmatched. Germline V gene sequence: CDR1 ENHRY, CDR2 SYGVKD. The DNA of the CDR3 is TGTGCCACCGTCGACAGGGCCGAGGGGGCTTTCTTT. Amino acids: CATVDRAEGAFF.

The chain recombines TRBV19 with TRBJ1-5; D not certain. The V end lost 3 bases, the J end lost 4 bases, and 19 bases lay between the germline ends. This CDR3 contains 17 residues. Per the germline V gene, CDR1 is LNHDA and CDR2 is SQIVND (reference sequence). The CDR3 region is CASSIPLSGSRNQPQHF. Here the CDR3 DNA reads TGTGCCAGTAGTATCCCACTTAGCGGTTCGCGGAATCAGCCCCAGCATTTT.

This sequence joins TRBV18 and TRBJ1-5; TRBD1 might be the D (5 bases). CDR3 size: 15 residues. Per germline, CDR1 KGHSH and CDR2 LQKENI. Trimming stripped 4 bases from V and 0 bases from J, with 10 bases between. CDR3 in DNA: TGTGCCAGCTCACTCCAGGGTTATAGCAATCAGCCCCAGCATTTT. Translation gives CASSLQGYSNQPQHF.

This chain links TRBV4-1 with TRBJ2-3, with a weak D call TRBD1 (5 bases). Deletions cut 1 base from V and 2 bases from J, with 7 bases between. CDR1 and CDR2 (germline): MGHRA, YSYEKL. CDR3 size: 14 residues. CDR3 nucleotide sequence: TGCGCCAGCAGCCAAGGACAGTTCACAGATACGCAGTATTTT. Translation: CASSQGQFTDTQYF.

The V call is TRBV10-3, the J call TRBJ2-7; 12 bases are shared with TRBD2. The CDR3 has 18 residues. The V gene end was trimmed by 5 bases and the J gene end by 3 bases; junction bases not matched to a gene: 14. Germline loops: CDR1 ENHRY, CDR2 SYGVKD. The CDR3 DNA reads as TGTGCCATCAGTTACATTTCCGGGACTAGCGGGTTATACTACGAGCAGTACTTC. Its protein is CAISYISGTSGLYYEQYF.

The chain links TRBV27 to TRBJ2-3; TRBD1 agrees at 7 bases. J lost 5 bases, V lost 2 bases, and 4 bases had no gene match. In germline, CDR1 is MNHEY, CDR2 SMNVEV (reference sequence). This CDR3 comprises 14 residues. In DNA form, the CDR3 reads TGTGCCAGCAGTTTAAGAAACAGGGGAGATACGCAGTATTTT. Its protein product is CASSLRNRGDTQYF.

The V gene is TRBV2, the J gene TRBJ2-7; D call uncertain. This CDR3 contains 12 residues. Germline V CDR1 and CDR2: SNHLY, FYNNEI. Trimming took 11 bases from V and 0 from J, leaving 11 bases between them. The CDR3 DNA is TGTGCCGCCGGCAGGTTCTCCTACGAGCAGTACTTC. This translates into CAAGRFSYEQYF.

The chain carries TRBV29-1 and TRBJ1-1; D gene uncertain. The V and J ends lost 5 bases and 4 bases respectively, with 11 bases between them. CDR1 and CDR2 (germline): SQVTM, ANQGSEA. This CDR3 is built from 12 residues. Here the CDR3 DNA reads TGCAGCGTTAAATCTCACTCCACTGAAGCTTTCTTT. This gives the protein CSVKSHSTEAFF.